The 15 T cell receptor beta chains below were found in one sample sequenced in a study of PD-1 blockade in mismatch repair-deficient tumors. Libraries were prepared by immunoSEQ multiplex PCR; TCRdb keeps only in-frame clonotypes and omits some of them. This sample has about 16,000 clones; 80% to 85% occur once, and the top ten carry less than 20%. Sample: PBMCs, taken before pembrolizumab treatment. These receptors all stem from an adult with mismatch repair-deficient cancer.

This chain connects TRBV19 to TRBJ2-3; 8 positions match TRBD2. The CDR3 runs to 16 residues. The germline V gene encodes CDR1 LNHDA and CDR2 SQIVND (reference sequence). V was pared by 1 base and J by 3 bases, with 6 bases of the junction left unmatched. The CDR3 bases are TGTGCCAGTAGTATAGTTGGGACTAGTTGGACAGATACGCAGTATTTT. This codes for CASSIVGTSWTDTQYF.

Note on this clone: The sample contains more than one DNA sequence encoding this CDR3. This chain joins TRBV4-3 and TRBJ2-6, with D possibly TRBD1 on 6 matching bases. The CDR3 totals 16 residues. Trimming shortened V by 0 bases and J by 1 base, and 7 bases separated the two germline ends. Germline CDR1 is LGHNA and CDR2 is YSLEER. Written as DNA, the CDR3 is TGCGCCAGCAGCCAAGACCAGGGGTCTGGGGCCAACGTCCTGACTTTC. As protein: CASSQDQGSGANVLTF.

The V and J genes are TRBV28 and TRBJ2-1; D remains ambiguous. The CDR3 spans 13 residues. The germline CDR1 and CDR2 sequences are MDHEN and SYDVKM. V dropped 5 bases and J dropped 4 bases, with 9 bases sitting between them. This CDR3 is CASSEEKYNEQFF. The CDR3 region has the DNA TGTGCCAGCAGTGAGGAGAAATACAATGAGCAGTTCTTC.

The CDR3 loop is CASSLRGTSGNTGELFF. In DNA, the CDR3 is TGTGCCAGCAGCTTGCGAGGGACTAGCGGAAACACCGGGGAGCTGTTTTTT. The chain joins TRBV5-5 to TRBJ2-2; 11 bases are shared with TRBD2. This CDR3 is built from 17 residues. The germline gives CDR1 SGHKS, CDR2 YYEKEE (reference sequence). V lost 1 base and J lost 2; bases outside the gene matches: 4.

This clone has a handful of counts. The chain uses TRBV11-2 and TRBJ2-5; D possibly corresponds to TRBD1 (5 bases). V lost 0 bases and J 2 bases, leaving 22 bases between the germline ends. The CDR3 extends over 19 amino acids. CDR1 is SGHAT, CDR2 FQNNGV, per germline. The CDR3 DNA sequence: TGTGCCAGCAGCTTAGAGTGGAACCCTTCAGGACAACTTCAAGAGACCCAGTACTTC. Translated, it gives CASSLEWNPSGQLQETQYF.

This clone was seen only once. The chain uses TRBV29-1 and TRBJ2-7, with 9 bases that match TRBD1. CDR3 length: 15 amino acids. With V trimmed by 1 base and J by 2 bases, 6 bases remained unmatched. Germline CDR1 is SQVTM and CDR2 is ANQGSEA. CDR3 sequence (DNA): TGCAGCGTTGAAGGGACGGACAGGGGACCCTACGAGCAGTACTTC. This encodes CSVEGTDRGPYEQYF.

The CDR3 sequence is CAWNRGQSAYEQYF. CDR3 in DNA: TGTGCCTGGAATCGGGGACAGAGTGCCTACGAGCAGTACTTC. The gene calls are TRBV30 and TRBJ2-7, with 7 bases matching TRBD1. The CDR3 has 14 amino acids. V lost 4 bases, J lost 2 bases, and 8 bases stayed unmatched. CDR1 is GTSNPN and CDR2 is SVGIG in the germline V gene (reference sequence).

By proportion, this clone is medium-sized. The rearrangement joins TRBV5-1 to TRBJ2-7, with unresolved D. CDR3 length equals 16 residues. The V and J ends lost 3 bases and 2 bases respectively, with 18 bases between them. Germline V gives CDR1 SGHRS, CDR2 YFSETQ. CDR3 residues: CASSYTYSESAYEQYF. In nucleotides, the CDR3 is TGCGCCAGCAGCTACACTTACAGCGAATCGGCCTACGAGCAGTACTTC.

This chain uses TRBV2 with TRBJ1-5; 7 positions agree with TRBD1. Germline loops: CDR1 SNHLY, CDR2 FYNNEI. The CDR3 loop spans 14 amino acids. J lost 7 bases, V lost 1 base, and 4 bases had no gene match. The CDR3 spells CASSEVRGLQPQHF. DNA of the CDR3: TGTGCCAGCAGTGAAGTGAGGGGGCTCCAGCCCCAGCATTTT.

The V and J genes are TRBV29-1 and TRBJ2-1, with 9 positions matching TRBD1. CDR1 and CDR2 (germline): SQVTM, ANQGSEA. The CDR3 runs to 14 residues. Germline trimming cut 1 base from V and 8 bases from J; bases unmatched to any gene: 6. The CDR3 DNA is TGCAGCGTTGAAGTGGGGGACAGGGATCATGAGCAGTTCTTC. It specifies CSVEVGDRDHEQFF.

The chain uses TRBV7-8 and TRBJ2-5, with 7 bases identical to TRBD2. The CDR3 extends over 16 amino acids. The V gene's germline CDR1 is SGHVS and CDR2 FQNEAQ. Trimming at V came to 5 bases and at J to 2 bases, leaving 11 bases not matched to a gene. The CDR3 sequence is CASSERSGIQQETQYF. As DNA, the CDR3 is TGTGCCAGCAGCGAGAGAAGCGGGATCCAACAAGAGACCCAGTACTTC. Combining the CDR3 with reference TRBV7-8 and TRBJ2-5 gives the whole variable domain GAGVSQSPRYKVAKRGQDVALRCDPISGHVSLFWYQQALGQGPEFLTYFQNEAQLDKSGLPSDRFFAERPEGSVSTLKIQRTQQEDSAVYLCASSERSGIQQETQYFGPGTRLLVL.

The CDR3 sequence: CASSPGLAGTDTQYF. The CDR3 nucleotides read TGCGCCAGCAGCCCGGGACTAGCGGGCACAGATACGCAGTATTTT. The chain recombines TRBV4-3 with TRBJ2-3, with 11 bases matching TRBD2. V was pared by 4 bases and J by 1 base, with 1 base of the junction left unmatched. Germline V CDR1 and CDR2: LGHNA, YSLEER. The CDR3 loop spans 15 amino acids.

The chain recombines TRBV4-1 with TRBJ2-7; 11 nucleotides align to TRBD2. Germline-derived CDR1 and CDR2 are MGHRA and YSYEKL. V lost 2 bases and J lost 7; bases outside the gene matches: 7. The CDR3 sequence is 15 residues long. The CDR3 reads CASSQLAGGPWEQYF. The CDR3 DNA reads as TGCGCCAGCAGCCAATTAGCGGGAGGGCCGTGGGAGCAGTACTTC.

The chain joins TRBV28 to TRBJ2-5, with 7 bases identical to TRBD1. CDR1 MDHEN and CDR2 SYDVKM come from the germline V gene. This CDR3 has 13 residues. V was pared by 9 bases and J by 1 base, with 5 bases of the junction left unmatched. The CDR3 spells CASTRQGQETQYF. In nucleotides, the CDR3 is TGTGCCAGTACGAGACAGGGCCAAGAGACCCAGTACTTC.

This clone showed up just a few times. The chain combines TRBV5-5 with TRBJ2-7; possible D gene TRBD2, 6 bases. Germline V gene lookup returns CDR1 SGHKS and CDR2 YYEKEE (reference sequence). V was trimmed by 4 bases and J by 6 bases, leaving 20 bases between them. This CDR3 region has 15 residues. The CDR3 DNA sequence: TGTGCCAGCAGCGGCCGGGACTTAGTCCCCCTCGAGCAGTACTTC. Translating it yields CASSGRDLVPLEQYF. The full variable domain, its missing parts supplied by reference TRBV5-5 and TRBJ2-7, is DAGVTQSPTHLIKTRGQQVTLRCSPISGHKSVSWYQQVLGQGPQFIFQYYEKEERGRGNFPDRFSARQFPNYSSELNVNALLLGDSALYLCASSGRDLVPLEQYFGPGTRLTVT.